This T cell receptor (beta chain) was captured in a study of T-cell memory formation after mild COVID-19. This clonotype was counted only a few times. From the 5' RACE reads, TCRdb called clonotypes with MiXCR, one entry per CDR3 protein. The sample consists of roughly 300,000 distinct CDR3 sequences, approximately 7.6% of them appearing once. There are 17 residues in the CDR3. From germline, CDR1 is MNHEY and CDR2 SVGAGI. With 2 bases clipped from V and 2 bases from J, the junction kept 10 bases outside the gene matches. The chain carries TRBV6-5 and TRBJ2-3; 7 positions agree with TRBD2. Sequencing input: PBMCs or a T cell subset sorted from them (not recorded which). The TCR was taken from a man aged 18 to 29 who had mild COVID-19 (a few samples of this study predate the infection). Cell type and time point are not known. CDR3: CASSYPVGGGSTDTQYF. The CDR3 DNA sequence: TGTGCCAGCAGTTACCCTGTGGGGGGGGGATCCACAGATACGCAGTATTTT.